The clone carrying this T cell receptor beta chain was recorded only once. In the authors' methods: Amplification from reference gene primers served as the basis for estimated nucleated cell counts. Profiled with immunoSEQ multiplex PCR; TCRdb holds only in-frame clones, not every one. V, J and clone size are taken as reported in that table, and D and trimming were inferred from the DNA itself. Of about 360,000 clones in the sample, approximately 82% are singletons; the top ten hold 2.5% to 3%. The data stem from a study of blood T cell repertoires in COVID-19. Across the study: Samples came from the United States, Italy and Spain, spanning acute and convalescent COVID-19. In each case, the material was cDNA or gDNA derived from T cells, B-cell-depleted T cells, or PBMCs.

The V gene's germline CDR1 is MRHNA and CDR2 SNTAGT. The CDR3 contains 14 residues. J was trimmed by 0 bases and V by 5 bases; bases with no gene match: 0. Material for sequencing was peripheral blood. The chain joins TRBV6-4 to TRBJ2-3, with 9 bases identical to TRBD2. The receptor was derived from a man aged 30 to 39 with active or convalescent COVID-19. DNA of the CDR3: TGTGCCAGCAGTAGCGGGGGGAGCACAGATACGCAGTATTTT. Protein product: CASSSGGSTDTQYF.